This paragraph reports one TCR beta chain. This entry belongs to a study of blood T cell repertoires in COVID-19. Clones were read by immunoSEQ multiplex PCR, and TCRdb kept only the in-frame ones, dropping some. The sample consists of about 79,000 clones, around 89% of them appearing once. The material sequenced was peripheral blood. The clonotype originates from a man aged 70 or older with active or convalescent COVID-19.

The CDR3 DNA is TGTGCCAGCCAACAGCGTTCGGGGGAGACCCAGTACTTC. Its protein product is CASQQRSGETQYF. The gene calls are TRBV19 and TRBJ2-5, with D perhaps TRBD2 (5 bases). Trimming took 9 bases from V and 5 from J, leaving 16 bases between them. This CDR3 comprises 13 residues. In germline, CDR1 is LNHDA, CDR2 SQIVND (reference sequence). The full variable domain, in which reference TRBV19 and TRBJ2-5 provide the parts outside the CDR3, is DGGITQSPKYLFRKEGQNVTLSCEQNLNHDAMYWYRQDPGQGLRLIYYSQIVNDFQKGDIAEGYSVSREKKESFPLTVTSAQKNPTAFYLCASQQRSGETQYFGPGTRLLVL.